The rows below give T cell receptor beta chains drawn from one sample of a study of cytomegalovirus exposure and HLA in healthy donors. Measured with immunoSEQ multiplex PCR; TCRdb has only the in-frame clones, and not every one. The repertoire includes 130,000 to 150,000 clones, 65% to 85% of them detected once, and 6.7% sits in the top ten. Source material: PBMCs. These receptor sequences come from a middle-aged woman in good health and CMV-seropositive. The CDR3 runs from the conserved cysteine through the conserved F or W. Each record gives: clone size, J gene, D gene, V gene, CDR3 protein, CDR3 DNA. A D gene is named only where the DNA matches it firmly. Size is omitted from some rows. Given values are once, few, many or a class for expanded clones.

size: once
J: TRBJ1-4
D: TRBD1
V: TRBV18
CDR3: CASSPTGTGPATNEKLFF
DNA: TGTGCCAGCTCTCCGACCGGGACAGGGCCGGCAACTAATGAAAAACTGTTTTTT

size: .
J: TRBJ2-7
D: TRBD2
V: TRBV6-5
CDR3: CASSYLSSGAAYEQYF
DNA: TGTGCCAGCAGTTACTTGTCTAGCGGGGCCGCCTACGAGCAGTACTTC

size: once
J: TRBJ2-7
D: .
V: TRBV28
CDR3: CASSFRAPSSYEQYF
DNA: TGTGCCAGCAGTTTCCGAGCGCCGAGCTCCTACGAGCAGTACTTC

size: .
J: TRBJ2-1
D: .
V: TRBV9
CDR3: CASSLGGAQLMDEQFF
DNA: TGTGCCAGCAGCCTCGGAGGGGCGCAGCTAATGGATGAGCAGTTCTTC

size: .
J: TRBJ2-7
D: TRBD2
V: TRBV2
CDR3: CASRRLAGTYEQYF
DNA: TGTGCCAGCAGACGACTAGCGGGGACCTACGAGCAGTACTTC

size: .
J: TRBJ2-3
D: TRBD2
V: TRBV6-4
CDR3: CASSTERGGSDTQYF
DNA: TGTGCCAGCAGTACAGAGCGGGGGGGATCGGATACGCAGTATTTT

size: .
J: TRBJ2-3
D: TRBD2
V: TRBV5-1
CDR3: CASNLGRGGQADTQYF
DNA: TGCGCCAGCAACCTCGGGAGGGGGGGGCAGGCAGATACGCAGTATTTT

size: .
J: TRBJ2-6
D: .
V: TRBV5-1
CDR3: CASSPLWGVSGANVLTF
DNA: TGCGCCAGCAGCCCCCTGTGGGGCGTGAGCGGGGCCAACGTCCTGACTTTC

size: .
J: TRBJ1-1
D: TRBD1
V: TRBV19
CDR3: CASSTGGGGTEAFF
DNA: TGTGCCAGTAGCACAGGGGGCGGTGGGACTGAAGCTTTCTTT

size: .
J: TRBJ2-2
D: TRBD2
V: TRBV2
CDR3: CASNPTSGGVGTGELFF
DNA: TGTGCCAGCAACCCGACTAGCGGGGGGGTGGGCACCGGGGAGCTGTTTTTT

size: .
J: TRBJ2-7
D: .
V: TRBV6-6
CDR3: CASSFAQGRTGEQYF
DNA: TGTGCCAGCAGTTTTGCCCAGGGGAGAACTGGCGAGCAGTACTTC

size: .
J: TRBJ2-7
D: .
V: TRBV5-6
CDR3: CASSFGTQASYEQYF
DNA: TGTGCCAGCAGCTTTGGGACACAAGCCTCCTACGAGCAGTACTTC

size: .
J: TRBJ1-2
D: .
V: TRBV10-3
CDR3: CATKGHLAQGYTF
DNA: TGTGCCACCAAGGGACATCTGGCTCAAGGCTACACCTTC

size: .
J: TRBJ2-3
D: .
V: TRBV7-3
CDR3: CASSPGADTQYF
DNA: TGTGCCAGCAGCCCCGGGGCAGATACGCAGTATTTT

size: .
J: TRBJ2-2
D: TRBD2
V: TRBV7-3
CDR3: CASSPWTSGGAPGELFF
DNA: TGTGCCAGCAGCCCCTGGACTAGCGGGGGGGCCCCCGGGGAGCTGTTTTTT

size: few
J: TRBJ1-1
D: .
V: TRBV7-9
CDR3: CASSLGSTEAFF
DNA: TGTGCCAGCAGCTTGGGGAGCACTGAAGCTTTCTTT

size: .
J: TRBJ2-7
D: TRBD1
V: TRBV6-4
CDR3: CASTGQEKRYEQYF
DNA: TGTGCCAGCACGGGACAGGAGAAACGCTACGAGCAGTACTTC

size: .
J: TRBJ2-1
D: TRBD1
V: TRBV29-1
CDR3: CSLQSPGTASYNEQFF
DNA: TGCAGCCTCCAGTCCCCCGGGACAGCCTCCTACAATGAGCAGTTCTTC

size: once
J: TRBJ1-5
D: TRBD1
V: TRBV10-3
CDR3: CAISDGTEGNQPQHF
DNA: TGTGCCATCAGTGACGGGACAGAGGGCAATCAGCCCCAGCATTTT

size: .
J: TRBJ1-2
D: .
V: TRBV6-4
CDR3: CASSPVYNYGYTF
DNA: TGTGCCAGCAGCCCGGTATATAACTATGGCTACACCTTC

size: .
J: TRBJ2-6
D: TRBD1
V: TRBV19
CDR3: CASTTRVTGSSVANVLTF
DNA: TGTGCCAGTACCACACGCGTGACAGGGTCATCTGTAGCCAACGTCCTGACTTTC

size: .
J: TRBJ2-7
D: TRBD1
V: TRBV10-1
CDR3: CASTGQELEYF
DNA: TGCGCCAGCACTGGACAGGAGTTGGAGTACTTC

size: .
J: TRBJ1-6
D: .
V: TRBV2
CDR3: CASNKGVDSPLHF
DNA: TGTGCCAGCAACAAGGGGGTAGATTCACCCCTCCACTTT

size: .
J: TRBJ2-1
D: TRBD1
V: TRBV29-1
CDR3: CSVRDRGGDEQFF
DNA: TGCAGCGTCCGGGACAGGGGTGGAGATGAGCAGTTCTTC